This entry is about one T cell receptor beta chain. Its binding antigen is unknown. Base qualities are not provided; no much larger clone lies one nucleotide away. Healthy HIV-negative adults with no recently reported acute infections or vaccinations were included as donors. Only Caucasian adults living in Nashville, Tennessee, USA were represented among the donors. For unsorted samples, 70 million to 95 million PBMCs were counted, and genomic DNA was extracted using the QIAamp DNA Blood Mini kit. Blood was obtained by leukapheresis, after which PBMCs were separated by Ficoll-Histopaque density gradient centrifugation and cryopreserved in liquid nitrogen vapor phase. The cysteine opens and the phenylalanine closes a CDR3 of 14 amino acids. The retained sequence is limited to the CDR3, 42 bases, with the frame set at the first base. CDR1 GTSNPN and CDR2 SVGIG are derived from the germline V gene (reference sequence). V is clipped by 4 bases and J by 1 base, and the sequence between their germline boundaries is 13 bases long.

This record comes from a study of shared clonotypes between healthy human individuals (dated by TCRdb to about 2020). Looking at the study overall: Three men and two women, aged 18 to 49 years, made up the cohort. To estimate repertoire size and how much clonotypes are shared between individuals, the study performed deep sequencing of blood TCR repertoires from about 5 healthy adults. To increase sequencing depth and limit assay-specific biases, different laboratories used diverse techniques to prepare libraries and sequence TCR repertoires. Each donor's leukapheresis produced roughly between roughly 0.85 and 9 billion PBMCs.

The research as a whole found: The genetic and exposure-history diversity represented was limited by the small number of donors. Only blood was sampled, and tissue TCR repertoires likely differ from those in blood. Pairwise subsampling led to the expectation that sequencing depth would affect the degree of clonotype sharing among donors.

Using the deep immunoSEQ assay, TCR CDR3 regions were amplified from genomic DNA by multiplex PCR. Genomic DNA extracted from each cell subset was distributed evenly over all wells of several immunoSEQ 96-well plates, and each plate served as one replicate. For unsorted PBMC, each replicate PCR was loaded with about 300 ng genomic DNA, equivalent to tens of thousands of T cell genomes. Ten immunoSEQ deep assay plates were used to sequence unsorted PBMC genomic DNA. Purified libraries were quantified with a Qubit 3.0 fluorometer, sized on a Bioanalyzer 2100, and re-quantified with the KAPA Library Quantification kit. A separate single-read 150-cycle Illumina NextSeq 550 flow cell was used to sequence each immunoSEQ 96-well plate. The paper's data handling went like this. The immunoSEQ output contained only junctional sequences without quality scores, so filtering could not match that applied to full-length reads. Sequences were annotated with PyIR, a Python wrapper for IgBLAST v1.9, using IMGT germline references to assign V/J genes and CDR3. Reads were filtered out if the reads had weak V/J assignments (E-value above 1e-6), no CDR3, stop codons, out-of-frame junctions, or ambiguous translated residues. V3J clonotypes were defined by identical inferred V gene, J gene, and CDR3 amino acid sequence. Percentage overlap between repertoires was calculated by dividing the number of shared unique clonotypes by the size of the smaller repertoire. RTK rarefaction, the Chao1 estimator, and Recon v2.1 estimates of unobserved clonotypes were used to assess repertoire richness. The clones in this table, taken by TCRdb from immuneACCESS, are in-frame only. Not every clone is retained; where verified, under half of the shortfall comes from an unresolved V gene, and the cause of the rest is unknown. The V and J calls and clone size were taken over from that table, and D and trimming were inferred from the DNA. This sample is represented by hundreds of thousands of clones; 79% of them were singletons. The top ten hold about 13% of the sample.

Sequenced sample: PBMCs. The receptor comes from a woman aged 40 to 50 in good health. Some clones in this sample may be carry-over from other donors' samples. The sequence links TRBV30 to TRBJ2-5; the D element might be TRBD1 or TRBD2, as each aligns at 5 bases. The CDR3 has the sequence CAWKGLGAQETQYF. The bases read TGTGCCTGGAAGGGCCTCGGGGCCCAAGAGACCCAGTACTTC.